Described below is a single TCR beta chain sequence and its context. This entry belongs to a study of blood T cell repertoires in COVID-19. Study overall: The United States, Italy and Spain were the sources of the acute and convalescent COVID-19 samples. In each case, the material was cDNA or gDNA derived from T cells, B-cell-depleted T cells, or PBMCs.

CDR1 and CDR2 from the germline V gene are KGHSH and LQKENI. V dropped 0 bases and J dropped 6; count of bases not matched to a gene: 7. The CDR3 consists of 17 residues. How the authors handled the data: Reference gene primer amplification gave nucleated cell count estimates. Data came from immunoSEQ multiplex PCR; TCRdb stores just in-frame clones and leaves some out. Clonal size and the V and J genes are those of that table, whereas D and trimming came from the DNA. Of around 300,000 clones in the sample, 70% to 90% were seen once. The receptor's source is a woman between 65 and 79 years old with acute or convalescent COVID-19. The sample was peripheral blood. V and J are TRBV18 and TRBJ1-5, with TRBD1 matching 11 bases. The CDR3 DNA reads TGTGCCAGCTCACCACCGGCCGGACAGGGGGCGAGTCAGCCCCAGCATTTT. It is translated as CASSPPAGQGASQPQHF.